The TCR beta chain described here comes from a study of cytomegalovirus exposure and HLA in healthy donors. V lost 3 bases and J lost 1; bases outside the gene matches: 5. This CDR3 contains 15 residues. Germline CDR1 LNHDA, CDR2 SQIVND (reference sequence). The study ran its PCR with 60 Vbeta and 13 Jbeta primers. Libraries were prepared by immunoSEQ multiplex PCR; TCRdb keeps only in-frame clonotypes and omits some of them. This sample has roughly 180,000 clones, with roughly 80% found just once. Specimen: PBMCs. The chain combines TRBV19 with TRBJ2-7; 8 nucleotides agree with TRBD2. This receptor was identified in a middle-aged man in good health and CMV-seronegative. The CDR3 sequence: CASSMVAGGSYEQYF. The CDR3 DNA is TGTGCCAGTAGTATGGTGGCGGGGGGTTCCTACGAGCAGTACTTC.